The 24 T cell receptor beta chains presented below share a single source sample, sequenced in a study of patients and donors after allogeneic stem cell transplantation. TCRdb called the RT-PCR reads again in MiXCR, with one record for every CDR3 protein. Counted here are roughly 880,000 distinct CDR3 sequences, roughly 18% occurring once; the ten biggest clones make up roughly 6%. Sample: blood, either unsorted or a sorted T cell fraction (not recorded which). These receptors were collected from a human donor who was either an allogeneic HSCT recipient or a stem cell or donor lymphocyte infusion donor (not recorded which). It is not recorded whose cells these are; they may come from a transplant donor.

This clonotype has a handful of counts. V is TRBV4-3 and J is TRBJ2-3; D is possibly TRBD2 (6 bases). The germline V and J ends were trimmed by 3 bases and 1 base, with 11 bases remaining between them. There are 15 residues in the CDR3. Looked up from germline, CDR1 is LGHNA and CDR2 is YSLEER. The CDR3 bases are TGCGCCAGCAGCCAGGGCGGGGTGGGCACAGATACGCAGTATTTT. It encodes CASSQGGVGTDTQYF.

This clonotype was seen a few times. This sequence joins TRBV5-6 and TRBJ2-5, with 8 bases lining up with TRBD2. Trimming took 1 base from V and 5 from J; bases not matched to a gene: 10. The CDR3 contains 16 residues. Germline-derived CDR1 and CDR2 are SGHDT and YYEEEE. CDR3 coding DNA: TGTGCCAGCAGCTTGATTCCCGTCGGCGGGGGGGAGACCCAGTACTTC. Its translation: CASSLIPVGGGETQYF.

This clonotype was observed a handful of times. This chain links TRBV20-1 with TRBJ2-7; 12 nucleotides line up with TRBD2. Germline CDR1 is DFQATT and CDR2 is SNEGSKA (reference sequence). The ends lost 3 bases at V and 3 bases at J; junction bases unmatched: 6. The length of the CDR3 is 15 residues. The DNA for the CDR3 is TGCAGTGCTAGCCTCACTAGCGGGAGGAGCTACGAGCAGTACTTC. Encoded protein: CSASLTSGRSYEQYF.

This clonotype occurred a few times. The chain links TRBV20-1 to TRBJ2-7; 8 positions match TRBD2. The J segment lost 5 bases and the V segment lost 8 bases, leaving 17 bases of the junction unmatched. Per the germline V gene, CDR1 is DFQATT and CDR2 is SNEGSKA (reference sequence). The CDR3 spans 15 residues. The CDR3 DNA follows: TGCAGTCACAAAGGGCTTAGCGGGATTTCCCACGAGCAGTACTTC. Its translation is CSHKGLSGISHEQYF.

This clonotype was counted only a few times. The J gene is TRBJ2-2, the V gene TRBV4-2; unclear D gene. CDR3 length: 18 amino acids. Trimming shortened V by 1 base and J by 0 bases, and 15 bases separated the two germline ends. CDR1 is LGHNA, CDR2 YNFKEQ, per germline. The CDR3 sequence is CASSQVWLVRSNTGELFF. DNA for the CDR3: TGTGCCAGCAGCCAAGTATGGCTCGTGCGGTCGAACACCGGGGAGCTGTTTTTT.

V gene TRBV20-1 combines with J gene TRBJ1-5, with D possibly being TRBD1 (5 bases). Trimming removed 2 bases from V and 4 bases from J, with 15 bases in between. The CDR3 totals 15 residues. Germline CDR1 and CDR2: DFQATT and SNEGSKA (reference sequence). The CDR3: CSARTTTARNQPQHF. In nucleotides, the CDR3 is TGCAGTGCTAGAACTACGACAGCCAGAAATCAGCCCCAGCATTTT.

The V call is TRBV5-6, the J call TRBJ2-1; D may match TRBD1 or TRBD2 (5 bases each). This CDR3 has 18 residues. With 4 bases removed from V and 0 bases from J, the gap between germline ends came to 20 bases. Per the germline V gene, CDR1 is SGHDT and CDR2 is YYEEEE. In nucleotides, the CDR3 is TGTGCCAGCAGCAGCTTAAGGGGTCCCCGGGGCTCCTACAATGAGCAGTTCTTC. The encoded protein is CASSSLRGPRGSYNEQFF.

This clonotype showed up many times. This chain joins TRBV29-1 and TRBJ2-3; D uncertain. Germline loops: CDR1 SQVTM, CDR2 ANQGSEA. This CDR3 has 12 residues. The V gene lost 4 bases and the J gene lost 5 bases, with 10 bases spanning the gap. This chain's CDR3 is CSVGRFGDTQYF. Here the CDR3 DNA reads TGCAGCGTTGGACGCTTTGGAGATACGCAGTATTTT.

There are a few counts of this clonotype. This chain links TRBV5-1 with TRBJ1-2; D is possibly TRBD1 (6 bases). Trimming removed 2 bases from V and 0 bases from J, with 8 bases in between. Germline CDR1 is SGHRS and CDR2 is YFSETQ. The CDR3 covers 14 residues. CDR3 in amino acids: CASSFPGANYGYTF. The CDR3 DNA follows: TGCGCCAGCAGCTTCCCAGGGGCTAACTATGGCTACACCTTC.

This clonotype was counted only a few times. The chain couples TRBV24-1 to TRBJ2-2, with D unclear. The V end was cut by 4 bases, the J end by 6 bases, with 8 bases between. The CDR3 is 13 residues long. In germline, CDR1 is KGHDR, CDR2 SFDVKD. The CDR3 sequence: CATSDYPPGELFF. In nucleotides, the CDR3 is TGTGCCACCAGTGACTATCCACCCGGGGAGCTGTTTTTT.

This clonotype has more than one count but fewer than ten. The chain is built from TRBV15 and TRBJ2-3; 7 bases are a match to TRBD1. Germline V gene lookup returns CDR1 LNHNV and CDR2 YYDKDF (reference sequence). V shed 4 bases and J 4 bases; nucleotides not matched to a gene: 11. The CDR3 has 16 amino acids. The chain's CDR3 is CATSIWDSESSDTQYF. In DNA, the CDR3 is TGTGCCACCAGCATATGGGACAGCGAAAGTTCAGATACGCAGTATTTT.

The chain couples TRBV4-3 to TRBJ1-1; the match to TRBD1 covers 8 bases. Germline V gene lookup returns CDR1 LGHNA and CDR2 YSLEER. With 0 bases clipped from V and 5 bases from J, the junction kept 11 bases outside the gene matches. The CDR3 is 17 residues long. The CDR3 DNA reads TGCGCCAGCAGCCAAGACTTTTTGGGGACAGGTGGAACTGAAGCTTTCTTT. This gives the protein CASSQDFLGTGGTEAFF.

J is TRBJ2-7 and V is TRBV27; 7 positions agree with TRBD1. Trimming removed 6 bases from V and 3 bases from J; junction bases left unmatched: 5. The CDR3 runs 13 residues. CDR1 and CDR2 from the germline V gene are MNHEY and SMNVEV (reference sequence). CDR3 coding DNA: TGTGCCAGCAGGGGGGACAGACTCTACGAGCAGTACTTC. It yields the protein CASRGDRLYEQYF.

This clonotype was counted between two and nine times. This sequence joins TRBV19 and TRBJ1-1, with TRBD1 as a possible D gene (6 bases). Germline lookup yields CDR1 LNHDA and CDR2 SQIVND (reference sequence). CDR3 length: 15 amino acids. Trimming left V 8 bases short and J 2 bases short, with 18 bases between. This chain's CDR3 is CASSQGFPLNTEAFF. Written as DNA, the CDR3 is TGTGCCAGTTCGCAGGGGTTTCCACTAAACACTGAAGCTTTCTTT.

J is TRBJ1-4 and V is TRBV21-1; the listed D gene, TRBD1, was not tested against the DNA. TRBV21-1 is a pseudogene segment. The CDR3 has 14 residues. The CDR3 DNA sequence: TGTGCCAGCAGCATCCGGGCCACAAATGAAAAACTGTTTTTT. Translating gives CASSIRATNEKLFF.

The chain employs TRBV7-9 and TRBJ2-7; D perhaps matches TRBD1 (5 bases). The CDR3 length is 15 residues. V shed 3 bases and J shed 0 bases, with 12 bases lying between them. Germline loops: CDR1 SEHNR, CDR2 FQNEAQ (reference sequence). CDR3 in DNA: TGTGCCAGCAGCTTCAGGGCTTCGAGCTCCTACGAGCAGTACTTC. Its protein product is CASSFRASSSYEQYF.

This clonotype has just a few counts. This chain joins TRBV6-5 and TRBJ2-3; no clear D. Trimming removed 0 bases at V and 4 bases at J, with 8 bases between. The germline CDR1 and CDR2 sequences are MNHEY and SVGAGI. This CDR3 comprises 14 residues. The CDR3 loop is CASSYSPTPDTQYF. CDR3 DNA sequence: TGTGCCAGCAGTTACTCGCCCACCCCAGATACGCAGTATTTT.

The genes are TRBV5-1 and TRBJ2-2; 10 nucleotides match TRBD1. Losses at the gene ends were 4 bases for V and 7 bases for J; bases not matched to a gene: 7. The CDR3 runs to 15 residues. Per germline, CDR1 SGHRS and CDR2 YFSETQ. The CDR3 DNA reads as TGCGCCAGCAGCGGACGGGACAGGGGTGGCGGGGAGCTGTTTTTT. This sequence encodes CASSGRDRGGGELFF.

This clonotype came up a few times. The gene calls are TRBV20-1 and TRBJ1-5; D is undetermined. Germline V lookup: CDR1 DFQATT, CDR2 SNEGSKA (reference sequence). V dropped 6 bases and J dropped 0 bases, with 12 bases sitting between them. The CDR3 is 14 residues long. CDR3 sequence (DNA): TGCAGTGCCGACCCCGTTCTTAGCAATCAGCCCCAGCATTTT. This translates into CSADPVLSNQPQHF.

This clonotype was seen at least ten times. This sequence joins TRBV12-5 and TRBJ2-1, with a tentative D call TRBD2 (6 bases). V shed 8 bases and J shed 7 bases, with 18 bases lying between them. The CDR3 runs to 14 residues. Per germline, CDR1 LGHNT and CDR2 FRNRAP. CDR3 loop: CASLPTGTANEQFF. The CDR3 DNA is TGTGCTAGTCTCCCGACCGGGACTGCAAATGAGCAGTTCTTC.

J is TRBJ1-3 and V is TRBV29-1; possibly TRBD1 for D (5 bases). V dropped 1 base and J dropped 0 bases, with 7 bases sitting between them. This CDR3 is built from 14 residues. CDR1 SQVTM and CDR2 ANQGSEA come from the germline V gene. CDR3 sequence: CSVEGDSSGNTIYF. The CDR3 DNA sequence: TGCAGCGTTGAAGGCGACAGCTCTGGAAACACCATATATTTT.

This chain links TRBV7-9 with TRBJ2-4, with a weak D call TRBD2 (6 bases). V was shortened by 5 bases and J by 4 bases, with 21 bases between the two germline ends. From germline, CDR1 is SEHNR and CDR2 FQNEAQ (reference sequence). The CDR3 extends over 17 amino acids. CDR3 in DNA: TGTGCCAGCAGCCCAACTGTCCTTAAGACTAGAAAAAACATTCAGTACTTC. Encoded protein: CASSPTVLKTRKNIQYF.

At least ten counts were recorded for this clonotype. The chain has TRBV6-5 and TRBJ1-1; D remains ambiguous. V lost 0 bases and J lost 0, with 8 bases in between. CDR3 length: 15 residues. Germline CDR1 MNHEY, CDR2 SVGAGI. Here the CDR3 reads CASSYSKVMNTEAFF. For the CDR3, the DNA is TGTGCCAGCAGTTACTCGAAAGTCATGAACACTGAAGCTTTCTTT.

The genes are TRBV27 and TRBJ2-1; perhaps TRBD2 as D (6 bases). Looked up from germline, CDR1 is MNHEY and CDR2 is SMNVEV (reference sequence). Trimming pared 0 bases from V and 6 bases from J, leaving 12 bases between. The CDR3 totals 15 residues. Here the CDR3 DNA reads TGTGCCAGCAGTTTATCGAGGCGGGGAAGCAATGAGCAGTTCTTC. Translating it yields CASSLSRRGSNEQFF.